Sequencing of this T cell receptor (beta chain) was carried out in a study of read filtering for tumor transcriptome and immune sequencing. Study at large: Per sample, TCR-region reads ranged about 3.5 to 11 million by IR-seq, roughly 85 to 1,400 by RNA-seq. General observations from the study: Around 85% of IR-seq clonotypes had one read, totaling around 3.5% of reads; RNA-seq: approximately 73% and 42%.

In germline, CDR1 is KGHDR, CDR2 SFDVKD. The CDR3 loop spans 13 amino acids. The V and J ends lost 5 bases and 6 bases respectively, with 9 bases between them. Every patient had bone marrow sampled while the disease was active. Molecular barcoded adaptors covering alpha/delta and beta/gamma chains were used on around 400 ng RNA. Each CDR3 protein is one row after TCRdb ran MiXCR on the reads. The repertoire holds over 90,000 distinct CDR3 sequences, 20% to 25% seen once, with approximately 10% in the top ten. This clonotype was recorded a few times. Its antigen is not identified. The chain joins TRBV24-1 to TRBJ2-2; D unresolved. Sequencing input: a population of CD138-negative cells sorted from bone marrow. This clonotype was obtained from a donor aged 40 or over with multiple myeloma. CDR3 loop: CATSVEGSGELFF. The CDR3 coding sequence is TGTGCCACCAGTGTGGAAGGGTCCGGGGAGCTGTTTTTT.